Below, 14 T cell receptor beta chains from the same sample are listed, as sequenced in a study of blood T cells in healthy people across ages. Primers used in a second PCR of roughly 6 to 11 cycles were a sample-barcoded 5' primer and a J-beta primer mix. TCRdb passed the 5' RACE reads through MiXCR, listing each CDR3 protein once. The repertoire holds about 780,000 distinct CDR3 sequences, with about 62% as singletons. The sequencing input was blood. Every receptor here comes from a young man in good health.

The chain has TRBV6-5 and TRBJ1-1, with D perhaps matching TRBD1 (5 bases). Germline lookup yields CDR1 MNHEY and CDR2 SVGAGI. The CDR3 is made up of 13 amino acids. Between the trimmed V and J ends, which lost 7 bases and 6 bases, there was a span of 15 bases. As DNA, the CDR3 is TGTGCCAGCACGACGGGGGGTCTCCCTGAAGCTTTCTTT. Amino acid sequence: CASTTGGLPEAFF.

Ten or more counts support this clonotype. V usage is TRBV2 and J usage is TRBJ2-5; D is tentatively TRBD1 or TRBD2 (5 bases each). The CDR3 sequence is 12 residues long. Per germline, CDR1 SNHLY and CDR2 FYNNEI. Between the trimmed V and J ends, which lost 2 bases and 6 bases, there was a span of 7 bases. Written as DNA, the CDR3 is TGTGCCAGCAGTGAAATGGGACAGACCCAGTACTTC. It translates to CASSEMGQTQYF.

This clonotype was counted once. The chain has TRBV15 and TRBJ2-3; D gene unclear. Germline assignment: CDR1 LNHNV and CDR2 YYDKDF (reference sequence). The CDR3 length is 13 residues. V dropped 3 bases and J dropped 6 bases, with 10 bases sitting between them. CDR3: CATSRGRSDTQYF. CDR3 bases: TGTGCCACCAGCAGGGGTAGGTCGGATACGCAGTATTTT.

V is TRBV6-5 and J is TRBJ2-1, with no clear D. Germline loops: CDR1 MNHEY, CDR2 SVGAGI. This CDR3 contains 13 residues. Trimming removed 5 bases from V and 6 bases from J, with 11 bases in between. The CDR3: CASSDFPSNEQFF. The CDR3 DNA reads TGTGCCAGCAGTGACTTCCCGAGCAATGAGCAGTTCTTC.

This clonotype has just one count. The rearrangement links TRBV30 to TRBJ1-2; the D gene is possibly TRBD1 (6 bases). Trimming left V 1 base short and J 2 bases short, with 11 bases between. Per the germline V gene, CDR1 is GTSNPN and CDR2 is SVGIG (reference sequence). This CDR3 contains 14 residues. CDR3 residues: CAWSETGPNYGYTF. CDR3 coding DNA: TGTGCCTGGAGTGAAACAGGGCCGAACTATGGCTACACCTTC.

This sequence joins TRBV20-1 and TRBJ2-5; possibly TRBD1 or TRBD2 for D (5 bases each). V was trimmed by 6 bases and J by 2 bases, leaving 13 bases between them. This CDR3 is 13 amino acids long. Germline CDR1 and CDR2: DFQATT and SNEGSKA (reference sequence). This chain's CDR3 is CSATEGRQETQYF. DNA of the CDR3: TGCAGTGCAACTGAGGGACGGCAAGAGACCCAGTACTTC.

Notes on this clonotype: One end of the junction varies from germline; a read error may be responsible. The CDR3 region has the DNA TGTGCCAGCAGCTTAGGACAGCTCTCTGGGGCCAACGTCCTGGCTTTC. Translation: CASSLGQLSGANVLAF. This rearrangement joins TRBV7-6 to TRBJ2-6, with D possibly being TRBD1 (5 bases). The CDR3 runs 16 residues. Germline V CDR1 and CDR2: SGHVS, FNYEAQ. The full variable domain, its missing parts supplied by reference TRBV7-6 and TRBJ2-6, is GAGVSQSPRYKVTKRGQDVALRCDPISGHVSLYWYRQALGQGPEFLTYFNYEAQQDKSGLPNDRFSAERPEGSISTLTIQRTEQRDSAMYRCASSLGQLSGANVLAFGAGSRLTVL.

V and J are TRBV13 and TRBJ2-5; TRBD1 is a possible D gene (6 bases). V was trimmed by 5 bases and J by 11 bases, leaving 27 bases between them. The CDR3 spans 16 residues. Germline V gene data show CDR1 as PRHDT and CDR2 as FYEKMQ (reference sequence). The DNA for the CDR3 is TGTGCCAGCAGCGACTCAGGGGCCGACCTTCTGGGAGAGCAGTACTTC. This encodes CASSDSGADLLGEQYF.

In its sample, this clonotype was seen a few times. This chain joins TRBV15 and TRBJ2-1; TRBD1 or TRBD2 may be the D gene (6 bases each). The CDR3 is made up of 18 amino acids. Trimming took 3 bases from V and 0 from J, leaving 18 bases between them. Germline-derived CDR1 and CDR2 are LNHNV and YYDKDF (reference sequence). CDR3 bases: TGTGCCACCAGCAGGCCTCGGAGGGACACGCACTCCTACAATGAGCAGTTCTTC. Translated, it gives CATSRPRRDTHSYNEQFF.

The genes are TRBV6-5 and TRBJ1-5, with 9 bases matching TRBD1. The CDR3 runs to 18 residues. CDR1 and CDR2 (germline): MNHEY, SVGAGI. Germline trimming cut 4 bases from V and 3 bases from J; bases unmatched to any gene: 13. This chain's CDR3 is CASSFPGTGTPLNQPQHF. The CDR3 bases are TGTGCCAGCAGTTTCCCCGGGACAGGGACTCCCCTCAATCAGCCCCAGCATTTT.

The V gene is TRBV2, the J gene TRBJ2-3; unclear D gene. CDR1 is SNHLY, CDR2 FYNNEI, per germline. CDR3 length: 13 amino acids. Between the trimmed V and J ends, which lost 10 bases and 2 bases, there was a span of 13 bases. The CDR3 is CAISEGSTDTQYF. CDR3 in DNA: TGTGCCATCTCTGAAGGGTCCACAGATACGCAGTATTTT.

CDR3 sequence reads: CASSPQATYEQYF. DNA for the CDR3: TGTGCCAGTAGTCCCCAGGCTACCTACGAGCAGTACTTC. The chain combines TRBV19 with TRBJ2-7; D remains ambiguous. This CDR3 comprises 13 residues. CDR1 is LNHDA and CDR2 is SQIVND in the germline V gene (reference sequence). Trimming took off 5 bases at V and 2 bases at J, with 10 bases between the two ends. Based on the CDR3 plus reference TRBV19 and TRBJ2-7, the full variable domain is DGGITQSPKYLFRKEGQNVTLSCEQNLNHDAMYWYRQDPGQGLRLIYYSQIVNDFQKGDIAEGYSVSREKKESFPLTVTSAQKNPTAFYLCASSPQATYEQYFGPGTRLTVT.

The chain joins TRBV6-6 to TRBJ2-1; 8 nucleotides agree with TRBD1. The junction had 8 bases not matched to a gene; V was cut back by 3 bases and J by 7 bases. The CDR3 contains 15 residues. The germline V gene encodes CDR1 MNHNY and CDR2 SVGAGI (reference sequence). The CDR3 is CASSYSDRATNEQFF. DNA for the CDR3: TGTGCCAGCAGTTATTCGGACAGGGCAACAAATGAGCAGTTCTTC.

The V gene is TRBV2, the J gene TRBJ2-7, with D unclear. The germline V gene has CDR1 SNHLY and CDR2 FYNNEI. The CDR3 is made up of 14 amino acids. The V gene lost 4 bases and the J gene lost 1 base, with 11 bases spanning the gap. As DNA, the CDR3 is TGTGCCAGCAGTGCCGAAGCAAGATCCTACGAGCAGTACTTC. Translated, it gives CASSAEARSYEQYF.